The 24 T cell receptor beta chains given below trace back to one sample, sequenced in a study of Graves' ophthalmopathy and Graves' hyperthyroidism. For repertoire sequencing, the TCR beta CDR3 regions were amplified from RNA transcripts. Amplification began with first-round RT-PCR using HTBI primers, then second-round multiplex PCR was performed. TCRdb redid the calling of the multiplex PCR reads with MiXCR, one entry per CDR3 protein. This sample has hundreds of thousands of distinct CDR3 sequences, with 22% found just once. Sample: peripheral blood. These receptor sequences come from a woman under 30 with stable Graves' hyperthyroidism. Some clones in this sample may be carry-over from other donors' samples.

Here the CDR3 reads CASSPGMDRGLDTEAFF. CDR3 in DNA: TGTGCCAGCTCACCAGGAATGGACAGGGGGCTGGACACTGAAGCTTTCTTT. The rearrangement joins TRBV18 to TRBJ1-1; 11 nucleotides line up with TRBD1. The CDR3 is 17 residues long. V gave up 2 bases and J gave up 3 bases; unmatched junction bases: 8. CDR1 is KGHSH, CDR2 LQKENI, per germline.

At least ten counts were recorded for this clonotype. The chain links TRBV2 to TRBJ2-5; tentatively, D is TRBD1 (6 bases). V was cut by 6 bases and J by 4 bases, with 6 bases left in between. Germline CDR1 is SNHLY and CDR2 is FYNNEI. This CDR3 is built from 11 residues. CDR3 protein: CASRDRETQYF. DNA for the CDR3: TGTGCCAGCAGGGACAGAGAGACCCAGTACTTC.

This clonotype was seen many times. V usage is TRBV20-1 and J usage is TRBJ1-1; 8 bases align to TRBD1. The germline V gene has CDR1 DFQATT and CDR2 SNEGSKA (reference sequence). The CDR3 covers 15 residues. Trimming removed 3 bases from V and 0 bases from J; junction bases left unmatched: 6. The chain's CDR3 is CSASGTGRVNTEAFF. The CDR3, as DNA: TGCAGTGCTAGTGGGACAGGTAGGGTGAACACTGAAGCTTTCTTT.

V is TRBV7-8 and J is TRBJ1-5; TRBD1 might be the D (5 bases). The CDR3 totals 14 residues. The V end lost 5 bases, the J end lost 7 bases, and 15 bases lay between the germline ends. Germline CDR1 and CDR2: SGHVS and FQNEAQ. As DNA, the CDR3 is TGTGCCAGCAGCCGGGACCGCACTGGGCAGCCCCAGCATTTT. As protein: CASSRDRTGQPQHF.

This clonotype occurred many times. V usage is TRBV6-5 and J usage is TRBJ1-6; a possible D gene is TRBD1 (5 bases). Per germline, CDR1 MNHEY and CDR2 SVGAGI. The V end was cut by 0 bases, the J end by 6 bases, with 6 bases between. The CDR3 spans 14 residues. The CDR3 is CASSYSGPNSPLHF. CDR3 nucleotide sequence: TGTGCCAGCAGTTACTCGGGGCCTAATTCACCCCTCCACTTT.

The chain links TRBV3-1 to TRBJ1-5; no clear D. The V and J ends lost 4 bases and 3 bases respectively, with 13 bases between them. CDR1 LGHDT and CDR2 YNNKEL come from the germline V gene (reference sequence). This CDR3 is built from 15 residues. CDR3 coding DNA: TGTGCCAGCAGCCCGGGCCAGGACCCCAATCAGCCCCAGCATTTT. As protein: CASSPGQDPNQPQHF.

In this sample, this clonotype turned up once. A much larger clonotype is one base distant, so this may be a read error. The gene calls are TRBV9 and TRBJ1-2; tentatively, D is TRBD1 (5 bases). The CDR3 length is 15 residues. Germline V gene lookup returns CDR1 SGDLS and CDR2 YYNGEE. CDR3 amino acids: CASSPVGEGVYGHTF. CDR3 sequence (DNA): TGTGCCAGCAGCCCAGTGGGGGAAGGCGTCTATGGCCACACCTTC.

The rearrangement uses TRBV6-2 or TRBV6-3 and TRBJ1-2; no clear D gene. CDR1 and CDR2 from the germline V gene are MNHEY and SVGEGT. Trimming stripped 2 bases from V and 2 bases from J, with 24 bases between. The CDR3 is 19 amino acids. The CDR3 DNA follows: TGTGCCAGCAGTTACCAACATAACCCCCAGACACCGGTAAACTATGGCTACACCTTC. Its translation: CASSYQHNPQTPVNYGYTF.

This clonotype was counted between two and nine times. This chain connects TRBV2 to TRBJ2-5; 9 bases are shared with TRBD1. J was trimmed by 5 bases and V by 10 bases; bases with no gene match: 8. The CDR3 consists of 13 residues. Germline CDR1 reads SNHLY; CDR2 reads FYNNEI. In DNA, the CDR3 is TGTGCCAACAACGACAGGGGGTGGGAGACCCAGTACTTC. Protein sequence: CANNDRGWETQYF.

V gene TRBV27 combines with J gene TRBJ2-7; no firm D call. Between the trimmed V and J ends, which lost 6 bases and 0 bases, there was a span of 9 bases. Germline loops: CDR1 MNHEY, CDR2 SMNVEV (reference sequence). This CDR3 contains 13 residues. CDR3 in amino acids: CASRLHPSYEQYF. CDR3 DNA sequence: TGTGCCAGCAGATTACACCCCTCCTACGAGCAGTACTTC.

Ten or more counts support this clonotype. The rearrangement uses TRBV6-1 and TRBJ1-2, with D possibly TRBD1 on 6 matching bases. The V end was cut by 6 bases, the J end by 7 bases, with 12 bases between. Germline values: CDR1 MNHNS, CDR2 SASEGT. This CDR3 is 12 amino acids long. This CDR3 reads CASRQGRGGYTF. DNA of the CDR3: TGTGCCAGCAGACAGGGCAGAGGTGGCTACACCTTC.

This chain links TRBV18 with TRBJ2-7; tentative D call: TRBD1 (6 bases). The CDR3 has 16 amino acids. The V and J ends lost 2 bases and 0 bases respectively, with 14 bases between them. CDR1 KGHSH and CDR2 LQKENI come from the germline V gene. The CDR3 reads CASSPATGQSSYEQYF. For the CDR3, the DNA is TGTGCCAGCTCACCAGCGACAGGCCAAAGCTCCTACGAGCAGTACTTC.

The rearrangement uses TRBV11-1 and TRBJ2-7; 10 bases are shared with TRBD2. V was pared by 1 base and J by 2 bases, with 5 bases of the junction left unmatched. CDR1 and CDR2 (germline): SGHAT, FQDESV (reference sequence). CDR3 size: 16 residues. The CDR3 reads CASSLESSGSAYEQYF. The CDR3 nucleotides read TGTGCCAGCAGCTTAGAGTCTAGCGGGAGTGCCTACGAGCAGTACTTC.

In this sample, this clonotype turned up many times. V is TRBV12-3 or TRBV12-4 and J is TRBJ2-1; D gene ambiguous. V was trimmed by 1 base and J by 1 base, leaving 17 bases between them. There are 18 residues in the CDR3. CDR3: CASSLGWSPSRSYNEQFF. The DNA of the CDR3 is TGTGCCAGCAGTTTAGGCTGGTCCCCCTCTAGGTCCTACAATGAGCAGTTCTTC.

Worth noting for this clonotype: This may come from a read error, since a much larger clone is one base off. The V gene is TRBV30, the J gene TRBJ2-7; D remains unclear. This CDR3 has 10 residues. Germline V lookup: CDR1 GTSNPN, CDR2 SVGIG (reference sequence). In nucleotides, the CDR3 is TGTGCCAGCGATCAAGCTGAGCAGTGCTTC. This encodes CASDQAEQCF. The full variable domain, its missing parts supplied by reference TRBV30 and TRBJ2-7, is SQTIHQWPATLVQPVGSPLSLECTVEGTSNPNLYWYRQAAGRGLQLLFYSVGIGQISSEVPQNLSASRPQDRQFILSSKKLLLSDSGFYLCASDQAEQCFGPGTRLTVT.

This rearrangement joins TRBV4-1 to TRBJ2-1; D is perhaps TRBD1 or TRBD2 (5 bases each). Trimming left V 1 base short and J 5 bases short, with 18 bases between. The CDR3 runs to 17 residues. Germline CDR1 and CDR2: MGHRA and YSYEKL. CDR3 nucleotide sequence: TGCGCCAGCAGCCAAGGAGGGTGGGGGACGACTCACAATGAGCAGTTCTTC. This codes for CASSQGGWGTTHNEQFF.

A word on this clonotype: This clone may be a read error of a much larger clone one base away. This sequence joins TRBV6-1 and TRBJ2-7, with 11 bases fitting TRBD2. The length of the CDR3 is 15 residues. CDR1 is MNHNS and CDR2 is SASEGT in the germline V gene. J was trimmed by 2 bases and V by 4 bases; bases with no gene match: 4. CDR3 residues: CASSVELAGAYEQYF. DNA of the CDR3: TGTGCCAGCAGTGTGGAACTAGCGGGGGCCTACGAGCAGTACTTC.

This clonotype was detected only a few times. CDR3 in amino acids: CASSELITNQPQHF. The CDR3 bases are TGTGCCAGCAGTGAATTGATAACCAATCAGCCCCAGCATTTT. The rearrangement links TRBV25-1 to TRBJ1-5, with D unclear. The V end was cut by 1 base, the J end by 3 bases, with 7 bases between. In germline, CDR1 is MGHDK, CDR2 SYGVNS. CDR3 size: 14 residues.

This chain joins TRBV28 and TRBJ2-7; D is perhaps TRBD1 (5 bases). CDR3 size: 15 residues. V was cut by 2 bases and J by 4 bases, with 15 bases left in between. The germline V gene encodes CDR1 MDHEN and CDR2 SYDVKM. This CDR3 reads CASSLGAIVGYEQYF. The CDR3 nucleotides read TGTGCCAGCAGTTTAGGGGCCATTGTGGGATACGAGCAGTACTTC.

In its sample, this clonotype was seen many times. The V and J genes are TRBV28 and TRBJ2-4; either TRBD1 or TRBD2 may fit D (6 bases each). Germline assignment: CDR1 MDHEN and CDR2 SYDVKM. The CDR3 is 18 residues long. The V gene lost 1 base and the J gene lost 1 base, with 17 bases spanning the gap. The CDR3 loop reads CASSLSLTGARAKNIQYF. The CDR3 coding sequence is TGTGCCAGCAGTTTATCCCTAACGGGGGCTCGGGCCAAAAACATTCAGTACTTC.

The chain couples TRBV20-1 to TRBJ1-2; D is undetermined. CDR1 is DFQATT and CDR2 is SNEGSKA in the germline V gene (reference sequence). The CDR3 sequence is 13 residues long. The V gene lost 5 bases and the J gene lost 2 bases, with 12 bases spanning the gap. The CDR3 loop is CSASQTTNYGYTF. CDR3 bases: TGCAGTGCTTCCCAGACGACCAACTATGGCTACACCTTC.

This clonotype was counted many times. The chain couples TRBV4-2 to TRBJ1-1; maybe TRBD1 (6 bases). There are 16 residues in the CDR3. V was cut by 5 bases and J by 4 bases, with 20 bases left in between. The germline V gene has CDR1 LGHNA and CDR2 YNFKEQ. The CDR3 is CASSAGTGRASTEAFF. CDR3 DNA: TGTGCCAGCAGCGCTGGTACAGGGAGAGCTAGCACTGAAGCTTTCTTT.

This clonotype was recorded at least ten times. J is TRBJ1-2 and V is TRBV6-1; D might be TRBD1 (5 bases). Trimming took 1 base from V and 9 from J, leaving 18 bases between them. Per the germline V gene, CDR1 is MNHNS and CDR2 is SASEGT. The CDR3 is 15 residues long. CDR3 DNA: TGTGCCAGCAGTGAAGGGGGACTGGGAGCTGTGAGCTACACCTTC. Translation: CASSEGGLGAVSYTF.

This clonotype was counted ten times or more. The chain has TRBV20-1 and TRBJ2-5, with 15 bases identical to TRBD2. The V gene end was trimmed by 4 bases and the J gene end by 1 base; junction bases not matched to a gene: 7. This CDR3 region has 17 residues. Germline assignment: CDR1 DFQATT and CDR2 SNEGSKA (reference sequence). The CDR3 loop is CSAMGTSGRTFQETQYF. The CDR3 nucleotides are TGCAGTGCTATGGGGACTAGCGGGAGGACCTTCCAAGAGACCCAGTACTTC.